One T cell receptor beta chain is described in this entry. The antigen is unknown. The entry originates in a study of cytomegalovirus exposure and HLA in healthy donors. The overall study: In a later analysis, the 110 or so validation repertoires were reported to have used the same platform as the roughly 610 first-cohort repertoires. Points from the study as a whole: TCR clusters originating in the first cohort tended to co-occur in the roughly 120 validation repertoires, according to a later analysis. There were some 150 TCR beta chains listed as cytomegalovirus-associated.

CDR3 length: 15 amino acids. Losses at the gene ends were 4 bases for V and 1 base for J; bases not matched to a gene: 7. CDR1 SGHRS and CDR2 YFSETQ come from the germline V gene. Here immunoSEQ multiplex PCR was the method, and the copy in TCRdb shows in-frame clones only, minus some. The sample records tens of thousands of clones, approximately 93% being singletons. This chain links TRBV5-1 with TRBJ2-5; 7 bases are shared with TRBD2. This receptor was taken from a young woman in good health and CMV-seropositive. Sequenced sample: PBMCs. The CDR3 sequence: CASSLTGTTQETQYF. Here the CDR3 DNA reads TGCGCCAGCAGCCTAACCGGGACTACCCAAGAGACCCAGTACTTC.